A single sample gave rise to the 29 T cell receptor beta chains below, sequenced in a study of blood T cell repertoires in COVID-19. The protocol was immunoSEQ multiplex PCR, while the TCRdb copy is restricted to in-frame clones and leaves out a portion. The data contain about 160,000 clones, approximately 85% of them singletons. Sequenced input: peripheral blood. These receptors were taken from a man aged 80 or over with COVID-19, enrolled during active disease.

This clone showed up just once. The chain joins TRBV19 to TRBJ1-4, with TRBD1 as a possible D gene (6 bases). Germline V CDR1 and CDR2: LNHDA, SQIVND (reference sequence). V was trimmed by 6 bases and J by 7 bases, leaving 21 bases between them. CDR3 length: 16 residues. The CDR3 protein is CASRRPPGRGSEKLFF. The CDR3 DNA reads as TGTGCCAGTAGAAGACCCCCCGGTAGGGGGAGTGAAAAACTGTTTTTT.

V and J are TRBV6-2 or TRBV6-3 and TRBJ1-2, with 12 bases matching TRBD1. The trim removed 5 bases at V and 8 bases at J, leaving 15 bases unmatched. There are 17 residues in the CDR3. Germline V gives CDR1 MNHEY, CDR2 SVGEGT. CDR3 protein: CASSPRDRGRGLNGYTF. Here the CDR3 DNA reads TGTGCCAGCAGTCCGCGGGACAGGGGGCGCGGATTAAACGGCTACACCTTC.

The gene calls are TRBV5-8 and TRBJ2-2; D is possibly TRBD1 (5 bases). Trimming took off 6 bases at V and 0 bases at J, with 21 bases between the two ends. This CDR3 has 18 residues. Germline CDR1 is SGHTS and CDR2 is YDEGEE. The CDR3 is CASIRSLYGQPNTGELFF. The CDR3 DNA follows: TGTGCCAGCATCAGGAGCTTGTATGGACAACCGAACACCGGGGAGCTGTTTTTT.

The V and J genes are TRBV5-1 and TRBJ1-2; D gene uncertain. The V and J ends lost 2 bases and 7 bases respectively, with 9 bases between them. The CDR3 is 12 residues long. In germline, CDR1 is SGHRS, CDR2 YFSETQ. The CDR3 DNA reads TGCGCCAGCAGCTTCGAGGTTGGTGGCTACACCTTC. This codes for CASSFEVGGYTF. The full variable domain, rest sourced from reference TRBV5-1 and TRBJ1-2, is KAGVTQTPRYLIKTRGQQVTLSCSPISGHRSVSWYQQTPGQGLQFLFEYFSETQRNKGNFPGRFSGRQFSNSRSEMNVSTLELGDSALYLCASSFEVGGYTFGSGTRLTVV.

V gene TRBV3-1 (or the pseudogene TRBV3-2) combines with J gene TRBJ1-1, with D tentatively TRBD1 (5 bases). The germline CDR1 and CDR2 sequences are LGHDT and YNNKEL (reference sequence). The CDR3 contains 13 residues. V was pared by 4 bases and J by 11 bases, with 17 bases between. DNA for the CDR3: TGTGCCAGCAGCCTGTGGGGGGAAATTTACGCTTTCTTT. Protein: CASSLWGEIYAFF.

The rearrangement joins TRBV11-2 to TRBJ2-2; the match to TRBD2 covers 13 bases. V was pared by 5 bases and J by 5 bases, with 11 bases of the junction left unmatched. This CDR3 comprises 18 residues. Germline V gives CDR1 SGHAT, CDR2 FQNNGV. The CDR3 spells CASSRRLAGGQGTGELFF. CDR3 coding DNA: TGTGCCAGCAGCCGCAGACTAGCGGGGGGCCAGGGTACCGGGGAGCTGTTTTTT.

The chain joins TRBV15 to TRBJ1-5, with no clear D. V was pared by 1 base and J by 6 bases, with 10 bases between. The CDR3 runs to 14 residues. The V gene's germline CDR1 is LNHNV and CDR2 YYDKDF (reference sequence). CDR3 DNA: TGTGCCACCAGCAGAGCTAGCGCGGGTCAGCCCCAGCATTTT. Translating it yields CATSRASAGQPQHF.

CDR3 DNA: TGTGCCAGCAGCCAGACTAGCCCTCTGCCCTCCTACGAGCAGTACTTC. This translates into CASSQTSPLPSYEQYF. The chain is built from TRBV7-6 and TRBJ2-7, with 7 positions matching TRBD2. Per germline, CDR1 SGHVS and CDR2 FNYEAQ. Germline trimming cut 5 bases from V and 0 bases from J; bases unmatched to any gene: 10. This CDR3 is 16 amino acids long. Based on the CDR3 plus reference TRBV7-6 and TRBJ2-7, the full variable domain is GAGVSQSPRYKVTKRGQDVALRCDPISGHVSLYWYRQALGQGPEFLTYFNYEAQQDKSGLPNDRFSAERPEGSISTLTIQRTEQRDSAMYRCASSQTSPLPSYEQYFGPGTRLTVT.

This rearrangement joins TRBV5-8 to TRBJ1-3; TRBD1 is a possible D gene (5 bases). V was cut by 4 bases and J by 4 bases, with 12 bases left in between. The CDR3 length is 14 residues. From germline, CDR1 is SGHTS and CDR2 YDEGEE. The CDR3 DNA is TGTGCCAGCAGCACTGGCCAGGGAGGAAACACCATATATTTT. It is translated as CASSTGQGGNTIYF.

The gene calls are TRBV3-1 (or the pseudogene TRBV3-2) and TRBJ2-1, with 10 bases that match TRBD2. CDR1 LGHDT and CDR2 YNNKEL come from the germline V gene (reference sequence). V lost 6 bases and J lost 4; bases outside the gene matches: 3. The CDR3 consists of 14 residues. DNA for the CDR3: TGTGCCAGCAGGGAAGCGGGGGGGTACAATGAGCAGTTCTTC. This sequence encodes CASREAGGYNEQFF.

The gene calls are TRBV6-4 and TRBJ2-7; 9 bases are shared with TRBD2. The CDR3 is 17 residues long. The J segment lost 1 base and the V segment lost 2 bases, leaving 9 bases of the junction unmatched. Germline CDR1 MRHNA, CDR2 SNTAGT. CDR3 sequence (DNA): TGTGCCAGCAGTGACATCTCCGGGCTAGCGGGGTCCTACGAGCAGTACTTC. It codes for CASSDISGLAGSYEQYF.

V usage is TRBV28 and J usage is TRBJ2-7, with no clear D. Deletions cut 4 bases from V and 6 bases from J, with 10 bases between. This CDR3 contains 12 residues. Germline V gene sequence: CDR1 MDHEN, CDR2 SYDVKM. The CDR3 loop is CASSSSWAEQYF. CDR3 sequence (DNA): TGTGCCAGCAGTTCCTCGTGGGCCGAGCAGTACTTC. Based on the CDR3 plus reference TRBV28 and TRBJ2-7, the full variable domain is DVKVTQSSRYLVKRTGEKVFLECVQDMDHENMFWYRQDPGLGLRLIYFSYDVKMKEKGDIPEGYSVSREKKERFSLILESASTNQTSMYLCASSSSWAEQYFGPGTRLTVT.

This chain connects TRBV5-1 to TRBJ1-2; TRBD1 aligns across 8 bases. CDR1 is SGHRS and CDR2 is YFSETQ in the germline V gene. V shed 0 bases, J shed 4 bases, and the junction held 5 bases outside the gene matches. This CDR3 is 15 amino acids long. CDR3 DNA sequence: TGCGCCAGCAGCTTGGGTAGGGACAGGCCCTATGGCTACACCTTC. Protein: CASSLGRDRPYGYTF.

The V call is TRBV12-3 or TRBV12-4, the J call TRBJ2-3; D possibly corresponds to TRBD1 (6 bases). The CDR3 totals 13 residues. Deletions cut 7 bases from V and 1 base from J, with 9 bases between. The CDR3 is CASKAGGTDTQYF. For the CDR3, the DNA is TGTGCCAGCAAGGCAGGGGGCACAGATACGCAGTATTTT.

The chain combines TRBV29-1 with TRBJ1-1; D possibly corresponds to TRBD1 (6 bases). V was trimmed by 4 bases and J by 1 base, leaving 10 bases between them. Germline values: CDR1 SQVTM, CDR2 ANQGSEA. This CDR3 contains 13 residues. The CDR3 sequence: CSVGGRGNTEAFF. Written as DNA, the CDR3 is TGCAGCGTTGGGGGCAGGGGGAACACTGAAGCTTTCTTT.

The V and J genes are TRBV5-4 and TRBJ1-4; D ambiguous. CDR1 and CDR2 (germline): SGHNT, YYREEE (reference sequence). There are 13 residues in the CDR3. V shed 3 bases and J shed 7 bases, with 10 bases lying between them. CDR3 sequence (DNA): TGTGCCAGCAGCTCCGGGATACCTGAAAAACTGTTTTTT. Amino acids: CASSSGIPEKLFF.

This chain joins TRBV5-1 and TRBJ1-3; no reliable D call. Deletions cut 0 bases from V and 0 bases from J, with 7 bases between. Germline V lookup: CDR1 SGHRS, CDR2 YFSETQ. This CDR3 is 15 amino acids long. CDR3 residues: CASSLARASGNTIYF. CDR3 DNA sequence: TGCGCCAGCAGCTTGGCCCGAGCCTCTGGAAACACCATATATTTT.

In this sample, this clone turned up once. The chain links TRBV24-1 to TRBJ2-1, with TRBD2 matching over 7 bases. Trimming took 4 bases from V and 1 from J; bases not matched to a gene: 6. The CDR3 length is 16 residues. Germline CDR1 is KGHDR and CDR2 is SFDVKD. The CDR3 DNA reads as TGTGCCACCAGTGAACCGTCTAGCGGTTCCTACAATGAGCAGTTCTTC. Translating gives CATSEPSSGSYNEQFF.

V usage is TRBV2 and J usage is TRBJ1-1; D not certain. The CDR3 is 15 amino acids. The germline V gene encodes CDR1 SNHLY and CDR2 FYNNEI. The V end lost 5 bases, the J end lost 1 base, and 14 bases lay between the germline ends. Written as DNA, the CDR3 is TGTGCCAGCAGTTCCGAAGCTCCAGGGAACACTGAAGCTTTCTTT. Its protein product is CASSSEAPGNTEAFF.

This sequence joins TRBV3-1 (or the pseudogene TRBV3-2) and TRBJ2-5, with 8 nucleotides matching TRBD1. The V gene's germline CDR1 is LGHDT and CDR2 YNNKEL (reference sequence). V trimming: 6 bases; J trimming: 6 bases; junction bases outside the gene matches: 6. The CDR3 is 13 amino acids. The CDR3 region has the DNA TGTGCCAGCAGTTCCACAGGGGGGAAGACCCAGTACTTC. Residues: CASSSTGGKTQYF.

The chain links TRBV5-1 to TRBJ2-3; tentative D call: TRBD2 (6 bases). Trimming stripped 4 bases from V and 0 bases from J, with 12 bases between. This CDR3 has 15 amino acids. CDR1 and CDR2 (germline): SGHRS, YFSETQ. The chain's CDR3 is CASSGSSDSTDTQYF. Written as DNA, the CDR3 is TGCGCCAGCAGCGGTTCTAGCGATAGCACAGATACGCAGTATTTT.

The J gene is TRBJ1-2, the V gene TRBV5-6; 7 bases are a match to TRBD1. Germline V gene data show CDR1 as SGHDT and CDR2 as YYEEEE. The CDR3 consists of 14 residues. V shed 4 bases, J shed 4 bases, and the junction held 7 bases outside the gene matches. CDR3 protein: CASSVNRGSYGYTF. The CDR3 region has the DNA TGTGCCAGCAGCGTCAACAGGGGTTCCTATGGCTACACCTTC.

The CDR3 loop is CASSSDPEEKLFF. The CDR3 region has the DNA TGTGCCAGCAGCAGTGACCCGGAGGAAAAACTGTTTTTT. The chain has TRBV5-4 and TRBJ1-4; D unresolved. Trimming left V 4 bases short and J 8 bases short, with 12 bases between. Germline V gene sequence: CDR1 SGHNT, CDR2 YYREEE (reference sequence). The CDR3 loop spans 13 amino acids.

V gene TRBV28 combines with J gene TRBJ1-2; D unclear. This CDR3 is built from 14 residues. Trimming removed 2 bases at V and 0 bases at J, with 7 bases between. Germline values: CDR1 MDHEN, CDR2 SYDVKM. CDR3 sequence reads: CASSLVAANYGYTF. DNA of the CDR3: TGTGCCAGCAGTTTAGTCGCAGCTAACTATGGCTACACCTTC.

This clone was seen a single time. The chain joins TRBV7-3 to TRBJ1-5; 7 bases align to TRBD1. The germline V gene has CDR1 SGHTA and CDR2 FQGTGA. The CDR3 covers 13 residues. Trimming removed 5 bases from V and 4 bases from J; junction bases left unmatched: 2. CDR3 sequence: CASSGTVNQPQHF. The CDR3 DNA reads TGTGCCAGCAGCGGGACAGTAAATCAGCCCCAGCATTTT.

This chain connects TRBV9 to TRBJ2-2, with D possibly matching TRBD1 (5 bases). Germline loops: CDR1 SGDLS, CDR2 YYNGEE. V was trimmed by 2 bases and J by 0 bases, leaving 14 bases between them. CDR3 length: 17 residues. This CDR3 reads CASSVDSMFANTGELFF. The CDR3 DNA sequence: TGTGCCAGCAGCGTCGACAGTATGTTCGCGAACACCGGGGAGCTGTTTTTT.

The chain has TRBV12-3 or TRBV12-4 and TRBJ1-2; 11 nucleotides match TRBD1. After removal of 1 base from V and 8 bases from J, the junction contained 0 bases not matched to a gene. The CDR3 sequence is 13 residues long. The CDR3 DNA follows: TGTGCCAGCAGTTTAGGGACAGGGGGCGGCTACACCTTC. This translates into CASSLGTGGGYTF.

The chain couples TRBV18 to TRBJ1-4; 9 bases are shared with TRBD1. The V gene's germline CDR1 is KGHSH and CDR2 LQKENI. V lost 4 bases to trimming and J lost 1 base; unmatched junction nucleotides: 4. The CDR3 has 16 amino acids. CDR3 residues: CASSLGQGGTNEKLFF. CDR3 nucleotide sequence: TGTGCCAGCTCACTGGGACAGGGAGGAACTAATGAAAAACTGTTTTTT.

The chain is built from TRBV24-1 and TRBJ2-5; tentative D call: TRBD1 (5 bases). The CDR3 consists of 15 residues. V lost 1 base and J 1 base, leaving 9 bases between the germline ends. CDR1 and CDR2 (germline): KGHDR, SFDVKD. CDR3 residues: CATSDFTRGQETQYF. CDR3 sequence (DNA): TGTGCCACCAGTGATTTTACAAGGGGCCAAGAGACCCAGTACTTC.